A single sample is the source of the 17 T cell receptor beta chains below, sequenced in a study of technical replicates of blood from several donors. Generated by immunoSEQ multiplex PCR, the TCRdb table keeps only in-frame clones and is missing some. The sample records 55,000 to 75,000 clones, about 95% being singletons. The sequencing input was PBMCs. The receptors stem from a human donor in good health. Some clones in this sample may be carry-over from other donors' samples.

This chain links TRBV12-1 with TRBJ1-1; the DNA was not compared with TRBD1, the D call given in the table. TRBV12-1 counts as a pseudogene. The CDR3 spans 12 residues. DNA of the CDR3: TGTGCCAGCAGGGGCAGGGTGGGTGAAGCTTTCTTT. Protein product: CASRGRVGEAFF.

The V call is TRBV30, the J call TRBJ1-2, with D unresolved. Per the germline V gene, CDR1 is GTSNPN and CDR2 is SVGIG (reference sequence). The ends were cut back, 5 bases at V and 8 bases at J, with 15 bases in the middle. The CDR3 loop spans 12 amino acids. CDR3 sequence (DNA): TGTGCCTGGTCAGGAGGCCCGCGGGGCTACACCTTC. As protein: CAWSGGPRGYTF.

The chain has TRBV29-1 and TRBJ1-2; 10 nucleotides agree with TRBD1. The length of the CDR3 is 14 residues. With V trimmed by 4 bases and J by 8 bases, 10 bases remained unmatched. Germline V gene data show CDR1 as SQVTM and CDR2 as ANQGSEA. The DNA of the CDR3 is TGCAGCGTTGTTCGGACAGGGGGTTTGGGGGGCTACACCTTC. This encodes CSVVRTGGLGGYTF.

The chain combines TRBV27 with TRBJ2-3, with TRBD2 as a possible D gene (6 bases). Per the germline V gene, CDR1 is MNHEY and CDR2 is SMNVEV (reference sequence). This CDR3 comprises 14 residues. V gave up 6 bases and J gave up 6 bases, with 16 bases separating them. CDR3 sequence reads: CASRDYQGMDTQYF. CDR3 sequence (DNA): TGTGCCAGCAGGGACTACCAAGGCATGGATACGCAGTATTTT.

The chain links TRBV15 to TRBJ2-5; D may be TRBD1 (6 bases). The CDR3 is 13 residues long. The ends were cut back, 3 bases at V and 3 bases at J, with 8 bases in the middle. Germline-derived CDR1 and CDR2 are LNHNV and YYDKDF (reference sequence). The CDR3 DNA reads as TGTGCCACCAGCAGTCGGACAGAAGAGACCCAGTACTTC. Translation: CATSSRTEETQYF.

The J gene is TRBJ1-6, the V gene TRBV27; possibly TRBD1 for D (5 bases). The CDR3 has 14 amino acids. CDR1 MNHEY and CDR2 SMNVEV come from the germline V gene (reference sequence). Deletions cut 6 bases from V and 7 bases from J, with 13 bases between. CDR3 sequence (DNA): TGTGCCAGCAGCCTAGGGGATGGGAATTCACCCCTCCACTTT. It translates to CASSLGDGNSPLHF.

This sequence joins TRBV27 and TRBJ1-2, with D hard to call. CDR3 length equals 12 residues. With 8 bases removed from V and 7 bases from J, the gap between germline ends came to 14 bases. Germline V gene lookup returns CDR1 MNHEY and CDR2 SMNVEV (reference sequence). CDR3 protein: CASHEGNGGYTF. The CDR3 DNA reads TGTGCCAGCCATGAGGGAAACGGTGGCTACACCTTC.

The CDR3 DNA reads as TGTGCCAGCAGTCTTTCTCTAGGCACCGGGGAGCTGTTTTTT. Translation gives CASSLSLGTGELFF. The J gene is TRBJ2-2, the V gene TRBV6-4, with no clear D. Germline CDR1 is MRHNA and CDR2 is SNTAGT. The CDR3 totals 14 residues. Trimming took off 5 bases at V and 4 bases at J, with 11 bases between the two ends.

DNA of the CDR3: TGTGCCAGCAGACGGACAGATAGTTGGGCCGGGGAGCTGTTTTTT. As protein: CASRRTDSWAGELFF. The chain uses TRBV2 and TRBJ2-2; D is perhaps TRBD1 (6 bases). V was shortened by 6 bases and J by 6 bases, with 17 bases between the two germline ends. The germline V gene encodes CDR1 SNHLY and CDR2 FYNNEI. The CDR3 is 15 amino acids. Full variable domain (remainder filled in from reference TRBV2 and TRBJ2-2): EPEVTQTPSHQVTQMGQEVILRCVPISNHLYFYWYRQILGQKVEFLVSFYNNEISEKSEIFDDQFSVERPDGSNFTLKIRSTKLEDSAMYFCASRRTDSWAGELFFGEGSRLTVL.

This chain links TRBV30 with TRBJ1-5; the match to TRBD1 covers 7 bases. The CDR3 is made up of 15 amino acids. Germline V lookup: CDR1 GTSNPN, CDR2 SVGIG (reference sequence). Losses at the gene ends were 2 bases for V and 3 bases for J; bases not matched to a gene: 7. The CDR3 sequence: CAWSPRGTVNQPQHF. The DNA for the CDR3 is TGTGCCTGGAGTCCCCGTGGGACAGTCAATCAGCCCCAGCATTTT.

The chain links TRBV5-8 to TRBJ1-1, with D perhaps matching TRBD1 (6 bases). Trimming removed 7 bases from V and 2 bases from J, with 9 bases in between. The germline V gene encodes CDR1 SGHTS and CDR2 YDEGEE. The CDR3 sequence is 12 residues long. CDR3 in amino acids: CASHRANTEAFF. Here the CDR3 DNA reads TGTGCCAGCCACAGGGCCAACACTGAAGCTTTCTTT. Together with reference TRBV5-8 and TRBJ1-1, the CDR3 gives the full variable domain: EAGVTQSPTHLIKTRGQQATLRCSPISGHTSVYWYQQALGLGLQFLLWYDEGEERNRGNFPPRFSGRQFPNYSSELNVNALELEDSALYLCASHRANTEAFFGQGTRLTVV.

V and J are TRBV30 and TRBJ1-2; no definite D call. The germline CDR1 and CDR2 sequences are GTSNPN and SVGIG (reference sequence). This CDR3 spans 12 amino acids. V was shortened by 2 bases and J by 7 bases, with 11 bases between the two germline ends. CDR3 nucleotides: TGTGCCTGGAGTATCTCCGCGCGTGGCTACACCTTC. Its protein product is CAWSISARGYTF.

The chain has TRBV11-2 and TRBJ2-1; D might be TRBD2 (6 bases). In germline, CDR1 is SGHAT, CDR2 FQNNGV. This CDR3 region has 16 residues. The V end lost 1 base, the J end lost 4 bases, and 14 bases lay between the germline ends. The CDR3 here is CASSLGPGLLYNEQFF. In DNA form, the CDR3 reads TGTGCCAGCAGCTTAGGCCCGGGACTCCTTTACAATGAGCAGTTCTTC.

V usage is TRBV5-1 and J usage is TRBJ2-7, with D possibly TRBD1 on 6 matching bases. The V end was cut by 3 bases, the J end by 5 bases, with 12 bases between. This CDR3 contains 13 residues. Germline V CDR1 and CDR2: SGHRS, YFSETQ. CDR3 protein: CASSWTVGNEQYF. The CDR3 nucleotides are TGCGCCAGCAGCTGGACAGTCGGGAACGAGCAGTACTTC.

V usage is TRBV7-2 and J usage is TRBJ2-2, with a weak D call TRBD2 (5 bases). Germline V CDR1 and CDR2: SGHTA, FQGNSA. Trimming cost V 1 base and J 4 bases, with 10 bases left between them. This CDR3 region has 15 residues. The CDR3: CASSLGGYSTGELFF. In DNA, the CDR3 is TGTGCCAGCAGCTTAGGAGGGTACAGCACCGGGGAGCTGTTTTTT.

The chain combines TRBV7-9 with TRBJ2-1, with 8 bases matching TRBD2. This CDR3 is built from 16 residues. Trimming cost V 5 bases and J 7 bases; bases outside gene matches: 13. Germline-derived CDR1 and CDR2 are SEHNR and FQNEAQ (reference sequence). The CDR3: CASSPVGAGDLNEQFF. Here the CDR3 DNA reads TGTGCCAGCAGCCCCGTAGGAGCGGGGGATCTGAATGAGCAGTTCTTC.

The chain employs TRBV11-2 and TRBJ2-7, with TRBD2 matching over 8 bases. This CDR3 has 11 amino acids. Germline values: CDR1 SGHAT, CDR2 FQNNGV. V lost 8 bases, J lost 6 bases, and 3 bases stayed unmatched. CDR3 sequence reads: CASRGGVEQYF. In DNA, the CDR3 is TGTGCCAGCCGGGGGGGAGTCGAGCAGTACTTC. The full variable domain, its missing parts supplied by reference TRBV11-2 and TRBJ2-7, is EAGVAQSPRYKIIEKRQSVAFWCNPISGHATLYWYQQILGQGPKLLIQFQNNGVVDDSQLPKDRFSAERLKGVDSTLKIQPAKLEDSAVYLCASRGGVEQYFGPGTRLTVT.